This T cell receptor (beta chain) was sequenced during a study of shared clonotypes between healthy human individuals. A few counts support this clone. TCRdb's copy holds only in-frame clones and misses some; the assay was immunoSEQ multiplex PCR. The table has about 1.1 million clones, more than 75% seen once; the top ten hold 0.5% to 0.6%. The CDR3 contains 15 residues. The germline V and J ends were trimmed by 4 bases and 5 bases, with 16 bases remaining between them. Germline assignment: CDR1 SGHNT and CDR2 YYREEE (reference sequence). Sequencing was done on a sample of memory CD4+ T cells from PBMCs. Noted subset: CD45RA-negative fraction. This sequence joins TRBV5-4 and TRBJ2-1; possibly TRBD1 or TRBD2 for D (7 bases each). The sequence was collected from a man aged 18-30 years in good health. Some clones in this sample may be carry-over from other donors' samples. CDR3 in DNA: TGTGCCAGCAGCCTCGGGAGGACAGGAAACAATGAGCAGTTCTTC. This gives the protein CASSLGRTGNNEQFF.